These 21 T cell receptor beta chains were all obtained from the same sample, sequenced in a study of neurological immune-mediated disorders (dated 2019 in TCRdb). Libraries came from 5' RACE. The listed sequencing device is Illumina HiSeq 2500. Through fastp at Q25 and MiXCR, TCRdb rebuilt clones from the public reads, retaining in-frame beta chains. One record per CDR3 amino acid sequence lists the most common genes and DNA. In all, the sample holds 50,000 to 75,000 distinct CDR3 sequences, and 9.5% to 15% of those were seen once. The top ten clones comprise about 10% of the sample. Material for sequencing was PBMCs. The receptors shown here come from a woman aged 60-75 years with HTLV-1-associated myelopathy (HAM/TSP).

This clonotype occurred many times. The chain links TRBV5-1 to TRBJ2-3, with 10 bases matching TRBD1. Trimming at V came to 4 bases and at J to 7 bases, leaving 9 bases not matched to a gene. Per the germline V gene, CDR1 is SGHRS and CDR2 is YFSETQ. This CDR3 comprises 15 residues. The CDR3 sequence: CASSKGQGIGNTQYF. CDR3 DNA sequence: TGCGCCAGCAGCAAGGGACAGGGGATCGGAAATACGCAGTATTTT. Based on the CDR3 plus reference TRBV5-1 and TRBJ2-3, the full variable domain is KAGVTQTPRYLIKTRGQQVTLSCSPISGHRSVSWYQQTPGQGLQFLFEYFSETQRNKGNFPGRFSGRQFSNSRSEMNVSTLELGDSALYLCASSKGQGIGNTQYFGPGTRLTVL.

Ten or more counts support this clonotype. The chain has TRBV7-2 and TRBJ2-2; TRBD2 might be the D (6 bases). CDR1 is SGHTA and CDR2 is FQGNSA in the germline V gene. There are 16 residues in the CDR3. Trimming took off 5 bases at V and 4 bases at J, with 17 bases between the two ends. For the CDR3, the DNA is TGTGCCAGCAGCCAAAACGCTGGCGGGGCCACCGGGGAGCTGTTTTTT. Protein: CASSQNAGGATGELFF.

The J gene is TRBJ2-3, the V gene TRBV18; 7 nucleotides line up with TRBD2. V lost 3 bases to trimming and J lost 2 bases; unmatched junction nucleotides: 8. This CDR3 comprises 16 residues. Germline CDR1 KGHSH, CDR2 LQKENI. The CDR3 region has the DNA TGTGCCAGCTCACCTACACCCGGGACTAACACAGATACGCAGTATTTT. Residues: CASSPTPGTNTDTQYF.

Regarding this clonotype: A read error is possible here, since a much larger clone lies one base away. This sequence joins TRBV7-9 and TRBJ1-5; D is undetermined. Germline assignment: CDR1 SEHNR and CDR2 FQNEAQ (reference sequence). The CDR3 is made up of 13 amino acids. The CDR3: CVSSFGPNQPQHF. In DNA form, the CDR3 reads TGTGTCAGCAGCTTTGGACCGAATCAGCCCCAGCATTTT.

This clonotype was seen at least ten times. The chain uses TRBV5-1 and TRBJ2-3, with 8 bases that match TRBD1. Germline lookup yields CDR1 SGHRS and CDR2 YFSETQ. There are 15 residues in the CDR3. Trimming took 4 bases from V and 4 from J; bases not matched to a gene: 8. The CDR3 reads CASSPGQGRADTQYF. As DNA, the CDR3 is TGCGCCAGCAGCCCAGGACAGGGAAGGGCAGATACGCAGTATTTT.

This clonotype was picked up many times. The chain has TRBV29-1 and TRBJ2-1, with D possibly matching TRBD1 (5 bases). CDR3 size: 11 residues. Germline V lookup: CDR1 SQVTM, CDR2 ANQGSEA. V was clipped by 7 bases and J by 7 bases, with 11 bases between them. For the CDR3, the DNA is TGCAGCGCAGGACACCTTAATGAGCAGTTCTTC. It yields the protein CSAGHLNEQFF.

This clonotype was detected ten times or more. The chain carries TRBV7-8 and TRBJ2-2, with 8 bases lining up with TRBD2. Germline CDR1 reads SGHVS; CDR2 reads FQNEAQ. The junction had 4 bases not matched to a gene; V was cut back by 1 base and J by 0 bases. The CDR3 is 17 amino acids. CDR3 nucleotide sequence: TGTGCCAGCAGCTTAGTTCCGGGAGGGACGAACACCGGGGAGCTGTTTTTT. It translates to CASSLVPGGTNTGELFF. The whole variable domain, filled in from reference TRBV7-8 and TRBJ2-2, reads GAGVSQSPRYKVAKRGQDVALRCDPISGHVSLFWYQQALGQGPEFLTYFQNEAQLDKSGLPSDRFFAERPEGSVSTLKIQRTQQEDSAVYLCASSLVPGGTNTGELFFGEGSRLTVL.

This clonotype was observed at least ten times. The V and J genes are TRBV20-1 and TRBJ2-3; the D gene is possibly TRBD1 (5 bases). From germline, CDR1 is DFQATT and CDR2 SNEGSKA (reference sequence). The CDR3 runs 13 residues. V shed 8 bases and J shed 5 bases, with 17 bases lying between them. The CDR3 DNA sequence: TGCAGTCTCCTAGGGGCCATTCAAGATACGCAGTATTTT. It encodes CSLLGAIQDTQYF.

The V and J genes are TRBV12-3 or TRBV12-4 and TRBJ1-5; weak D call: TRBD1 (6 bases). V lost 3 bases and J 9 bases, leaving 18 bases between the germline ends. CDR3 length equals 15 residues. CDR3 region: CASSFDSRGLGPQHF. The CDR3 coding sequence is TGTGCCAGCAGTTTTGATAGCAGGGGCTTGGGGCCCCAGCATTTT.

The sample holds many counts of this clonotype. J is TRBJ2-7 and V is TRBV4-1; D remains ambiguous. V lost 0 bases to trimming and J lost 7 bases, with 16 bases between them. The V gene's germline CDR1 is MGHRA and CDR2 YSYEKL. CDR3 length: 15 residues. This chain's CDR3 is CASSQDQSGWVEQYF. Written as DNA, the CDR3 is TGCGCCAGCAGCCAAGATCAGTCTGGTTGGGTGGAGCAGTACTTC.

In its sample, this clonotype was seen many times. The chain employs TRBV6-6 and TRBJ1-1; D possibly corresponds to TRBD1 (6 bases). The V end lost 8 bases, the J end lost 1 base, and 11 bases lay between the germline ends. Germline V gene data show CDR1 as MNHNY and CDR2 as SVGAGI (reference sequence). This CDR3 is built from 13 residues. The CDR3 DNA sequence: TGTGCCAGCGCTTCCAGGGGGAACACTGAAGCTTTCTTT. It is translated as CASASRGNTEAFF.

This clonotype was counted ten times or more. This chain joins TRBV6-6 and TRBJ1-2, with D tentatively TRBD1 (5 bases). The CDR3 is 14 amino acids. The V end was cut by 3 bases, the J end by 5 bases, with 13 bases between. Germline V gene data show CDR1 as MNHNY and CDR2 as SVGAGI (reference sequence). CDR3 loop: CASSYKGLEYGYTF. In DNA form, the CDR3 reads TGTGCCAGCAGTTATAAGGGGTTAGAGTATGGCTACACCTTC.

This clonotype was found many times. The CDR3 loop reads CASSQEGAYGYTF. The CDR3 DNA is TGCGCCAGCAGCCAAGAGGGGGCTTATGGCTACACCTTC. The V call is TRBV4-1, the J call TRBJ1-2; possibly TRBD1 for D (6 bases). The V gene lost 0 bases and the J gene lost 5 bases, with 7 bases spanning the gap. Germline loops: CDR1 MGHRA, CDR2 YSYEKL. This CDR3 is 13 amino acids long.

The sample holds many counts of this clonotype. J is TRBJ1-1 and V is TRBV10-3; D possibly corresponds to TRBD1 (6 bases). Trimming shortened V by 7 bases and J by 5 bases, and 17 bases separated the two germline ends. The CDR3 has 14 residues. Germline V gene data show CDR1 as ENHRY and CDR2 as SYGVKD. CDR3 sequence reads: CAITPGHEVTEAFF. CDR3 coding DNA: TGTGCCATCACTCCGGGACATGAAGTGACTGAAGCTTTCTTT.

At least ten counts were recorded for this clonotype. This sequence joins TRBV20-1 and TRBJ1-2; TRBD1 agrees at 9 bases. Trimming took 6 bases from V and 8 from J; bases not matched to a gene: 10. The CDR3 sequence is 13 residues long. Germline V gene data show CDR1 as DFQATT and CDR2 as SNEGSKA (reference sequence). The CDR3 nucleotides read TGCAGTGCCGAGACCACAGGGGGCGCAGGCTACACCTTC. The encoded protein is CSAETTGGAGYTF.

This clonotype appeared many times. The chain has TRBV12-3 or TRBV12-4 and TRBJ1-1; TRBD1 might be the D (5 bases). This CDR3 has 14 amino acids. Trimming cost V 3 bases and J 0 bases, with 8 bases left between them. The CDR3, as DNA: TGTGCCAGCAGTTTGGGGGATATGAACACTGAAGCTTTCTTT. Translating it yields CASSLGDMNTEAFF.

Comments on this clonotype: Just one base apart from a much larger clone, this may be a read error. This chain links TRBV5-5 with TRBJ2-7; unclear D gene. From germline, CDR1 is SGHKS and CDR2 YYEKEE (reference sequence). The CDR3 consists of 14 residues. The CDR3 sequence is CASSSGYGRYEHYF. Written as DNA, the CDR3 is TGTGCCAGCAGCTCGGGTTATGGTCGCTACGAGCATTACTTC.

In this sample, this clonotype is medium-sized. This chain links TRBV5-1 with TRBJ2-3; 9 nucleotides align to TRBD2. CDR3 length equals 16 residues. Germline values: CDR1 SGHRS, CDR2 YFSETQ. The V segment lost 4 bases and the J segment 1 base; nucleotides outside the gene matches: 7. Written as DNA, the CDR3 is TGCGCCAGCAGCCTGATGGTAGCGGGAGGCACAGATACGCAGTATTTT. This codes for CASSLMVAGGTDTQYF.

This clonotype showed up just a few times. Written as DNA, the CDR3 is TGTGCCAGCAGCTTGGTGGACGGATACACTGAAGCTTTCTTT. It is translated as CASSLVDGYTEAFF. The chain couples TRBV5-5 to TRBJ1-1; D gene uncertain. Germline CDR1 SGHKS, CDR2 YYEKEE (reference sequence). The V and J ends lost 0 bases and 3 bases respectively, with 9 bases between them. The CDR3 contains 14 residues.

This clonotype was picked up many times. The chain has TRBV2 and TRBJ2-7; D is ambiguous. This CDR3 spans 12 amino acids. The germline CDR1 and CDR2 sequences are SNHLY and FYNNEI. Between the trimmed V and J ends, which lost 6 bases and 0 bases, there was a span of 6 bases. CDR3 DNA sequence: TGTGCCAGCAGCAGGAGCTCCTACGAGCAGTACTTC. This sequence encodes CASSRSSYEQYF.

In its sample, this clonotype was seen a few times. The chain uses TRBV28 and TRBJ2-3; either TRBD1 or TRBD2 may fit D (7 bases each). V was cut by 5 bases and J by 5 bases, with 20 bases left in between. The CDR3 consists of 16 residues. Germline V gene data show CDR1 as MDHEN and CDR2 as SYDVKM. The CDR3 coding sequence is TGTGCCAGCAGTCTCCAGGGGGAGGGTGTTGTAGATACGCAGTATTTT. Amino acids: CASSLQGEGVVDTQYF.